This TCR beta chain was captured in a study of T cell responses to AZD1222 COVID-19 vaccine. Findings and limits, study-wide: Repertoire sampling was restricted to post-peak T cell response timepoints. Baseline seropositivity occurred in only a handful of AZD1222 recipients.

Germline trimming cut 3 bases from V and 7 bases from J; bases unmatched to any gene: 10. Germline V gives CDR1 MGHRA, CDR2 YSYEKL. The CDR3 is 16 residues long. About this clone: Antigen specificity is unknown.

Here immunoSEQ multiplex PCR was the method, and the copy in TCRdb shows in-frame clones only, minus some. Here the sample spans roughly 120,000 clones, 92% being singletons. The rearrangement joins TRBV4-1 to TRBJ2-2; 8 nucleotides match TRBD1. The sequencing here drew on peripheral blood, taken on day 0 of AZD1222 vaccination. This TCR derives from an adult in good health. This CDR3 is CASSQNQGASNGELFF. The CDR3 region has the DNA TGCGCCAGCAGCCAGAATCAGGGGGCCTCTAACGGGGAGCTGTTTTTT.